These 29 T cell receptor beta chains came from one sample sequenced in a study of CD8+CD57+ T cells in acquired aplastic anemia listed by TCRdb under 2018. The run used an Illumina HiSeq 2000. TCR beta VDJ combination and CDR3 sequence profiling used genomic DNA as the template. TCRdb took the public reads, trimmed them with fastp at Q25, ran MiXCR for clone calling and kept in-frame beta chains. Under each unique CDR3 protein, matching rows form one entry showing the most common genes and DNA. This sample holds about 160,000 distinct CDR3 sequences; less than 50% were observed only once. The top ten constitute about 31% of the sample. Expansion of CD8+CD57+ cells had been shown by flow cytometry in the patients chosen for sequencing. What was sequenced was sorted CD4+, CD8+, or CD8+CD57+ T cells (not recorded which) from PBMCs. These receptors were collected from a human donor with aplastic anemia.

The chain joins TRBV5-1 to TRBJ2-6; 7 nucleotides match TRBD1. The germline gives CDR1 SGHRS, CDR2 YFSETQ. The CDR3 length is 17 residues. J gave up 0 bases and V 2 bases, and 5 bases lay outside the gene matches. The CDR3 nucleotides are TGCGCCAGCAGCTTAGGACAGGCACGCTCTGGGGCCAACGTCCTGACTTTC. Amino acids: CASSLGQARSGANVLTF.

The table lists this clonotype with many counts. V is TRBV10-2 and J is TRBJ2-2; possible D gene TRBD1, 7 bases. V gave up 2 bases and J gave up 6 bases, with 22 bases separating them. The germline V gene has CDR1 WSHSY and CDR2 SAAADI. The CDR3 contains 18 residues. The CDR3 loop reads CASSETGEVWGTAGELFF. The CDR3 coding sequence is TGCGCCAGCAGTGAGACAGGGGAGGTTTGGGGCACCGCCGGGGAGCTGTTTTTT.

CDR3 coding DNA: TGTGCCAGCAGCCAAGCCGGGACCGGGATTGGCTACACCTTC. Translated, it gives CASSQAGTGIGYTF. The chain joins TRBV14 to TRBJ1-2; the D gene is possibly TRBD1 (5 bases). This CDR3 is 14 amino acids long. Between the trimmed V and J ends, which lost 1 base and 7 bases, there was a span of 13 bases. CDR1 is SGHDN and CDR2 is FVKESK in the germline V gene.

The chain joins TRBV27 to TRBJ2-1, with no clear D. V lost 7 bases and J lost 4, with 5 bases in between. The length of the CDR3 is 11 residues. Germline V gene data show CDR1 as MNHEY and CDR2 as SMNVEV (reference sequence). CDR3 nucleotide sequence: TGTGCCAGCATGTTGTACAATGAGCAGTTCTTC. It yields the protein CASMLYNEQFF.

The CDR3: CSVAWDRPYEQYF. CDR3 nucleotides: TGCAGCGTTGCCTGGGACAGGCCCTACGAGCAGTACTTC. The genes are TRBV29-1 and TRBJ2-7; 8 bases align to TRBD1. V lost 4 bases and J lost 2; bases outside the gene matches: 4. Germline CDR1 SQVTM, CDR2 ANQGSEA. This CDR3 spans 13 amino acids.

A few counts support this clonotype. This rearrangement joins TRBV27 to TRBJ1-6, with D unclear. The germline V and J ends were trimmed by 0 bases and 9 bases, with 9 bases remaining between them. The CDR3 runs 14 residues. Germline values: CDR1 MNHEY, CDR2 SMNVEV (reference sequence). The CDR3 loop is CASSLSLFGSPLHF. CDR3 DNA: TGTGCCAGCAGTTTATCCCTCTTTGGTTCACCCCTCCACTTT.

Note on this clonotype: Being one base from a much bigger clone, this may be a read error. This CDR3 fails to terminate in the conserved phenylalanine or tryptophan, so it likely reflects a read error. This chain connects TRBV27 to TRBJ1-5; the D is unclear. Germline V gives CDR1 MNHEY, CDR2 SMNVEV (reference sequence). The CDR3 consists of 14 residues. Trimming removed 5 bases at V and 7 bases at J, with 15 bases between. CDR3 in amino acids: CASSPQSGEQPQHL. CDR3 nucleotide sequence: TGTGCCAGCAGTCCACAGTCGGGTGAGCAGCCCCAGCATCTT.

A note on this clonotype: A read error may be the cause here, since a much bigger clone is one base away. V and J are TRBV6-5 and TRBJ1-2; 9 nucleotides align to TRBD1. Germline loops: CDR1 MNHEY, CDR2 SVGAGI. Germline trimming cut 2 bases from V and 7 bases from J; bases unmatched to any gene: 5. This CDR3 region has 14 residues. The CDR3 DNA is TGTGCCAGCAGTTACGGGACAGGGATAGGTGGCTACACCTTC. Translated, it gives CASSYGTGIGGYTF.

A note on this clonotype: This may arise from a read error, as a much more abundant clone is one base away. The chain couples TRBV6-1 to TRBJ2-3; weak D call: TRBD1 (6 bases). Germline CDR1 reads MNHNS; CDR2 reads SASEGT. The CDR3 has 12 amino acids. The CDR3 region is CASGDTSDAQYF. The CDR3 DNA sequence: TGTGCCAGTGGGGACACATCAGATGCGCAGTATTTT.

This clonotype was recorded a few times. V gene TRBV20-1 combines with J gene TRBJ2-6; 8 bases are shared with TRBD1. The V gene end was trimmed by 3 bases and the J gene end by 4 bases; junction bases not matched to a gene: 2. The germline gives CDR1 DFQATT, CDR2 SNEGSKA (reference sequence). CDR3 length: 14 residues. CDR3 DNA sequence: TGCAGTGCTAGCCCAGGGGGCGGGGCCAACGTCCTGACTTTC. Amino acids: CSASPGGGANVLTF.

The chain couples TRBV3-1 to TRBJ2-3; D call uncertain. Deletions cut 5 bases from V and 4 bases from J, with 10 bases between. The CDR3 sequence is 13 residues long. From germline, CDR1 is LGHDT and CDR2 YNNKEL (reference sequence). The CDR3 is CASSKHGSDTQYF. The CDR3 coding sequence is TGTGCCAGCAGCAAGCATGGGTCAGATACGCAGTATTTT.

J is TRBJ1-4 and V is TRBV2; D is unresolved. Trimming removed 7 bases from V and 4 bases from J, with 10 bases in between. The germline gives CDR1 SNHLY, CDR2 FYNNEI. The CDR3 loop spans 13 amino acids. The CDR3 DNA reads as TGTGCCAGCAATTTCCCACTTAATGAAAAACTGTTTTTT. Translated, it gives CASNFPLNEKLFF.

This clonotype came up many times. The rearrangement links TRBV6-4 to TRBJ2-1; 8 bases line up with TRBD2. J was trimmed by 7 bases and V by 3 bases; bases with no gene match: 2. The germline CDR1 and CDR2 sequences are MRHNA and SNTAGT. The CDR3 contains 13 residues. CDR3 nucleotides: TGTGCCAGCAGTGAGGGACTAGGTAATGAGCAGTTCTTC. This encodes CASSEGLGNEQFF.

This chain uses TRBV19 with TRBJ2-2; D not certain. The CDR3 runs to 12 residues. Germline V lookup: CDR1 LNHDA, CDR2 SQIVND (reference sequence). V was clipped by 7 bases and J by 2 bases, with 5 bases between them. The CDR3 region is CASTLNTGELFF. CDR3 DNA: TGTGCCAGTACTCTTAACACCGGGGAGCTGTTTTTT.

The CDR3 protein is CASSWTSPRAGELFF. CDR3 coding DNA: TGTGCCAGCAGTTGGACTAGCCCTAGGGCCGGGGAGCTGTTTTTT. This rearrangement joins TRBV2 to TRBJ2-2; 8 bases are shared with TRBD2. The CDR3 runs 15 residues. The germline CDR1 and CDR2 sequences are SNHLY and FYNNEI. V lost 5 bases, J lost 6 bases, and 8 bases stayed unmatched.

This clonotype came up once. V usage is TRBV7-2 and J usage is TRBJ2-5; perhaps TRBD2 as D (6 bases). CDR1 and CDR2 from the germline V gene are SGHTA and FQGNSA. The CDR3 has 16 residues. V lost 4 bases, J lost 2 bases, and 17 bases lay in between. The CDR3 DNA follows: TGTGCCAGCAGCTCGAGTGTGGGTAGCGGTCAAGAGACCCAGTACTTC. Translated: CASSSSVGSGQETQYF.

The CDR3 coding sequence is TGTGCCAGCAGCGTGGACAGGGGCCAAGAGACCCAGTACTTC. Protein sequence: CASSVDRGQETQYF. This rearrangement joins TRBV2 to TRBJ2-5, with TRBD1 matching 9 bases. V shed 6 bases, J shed 1 base, and the junction held 3 bases outside the gene matches. Germline CDR1 SNHLY, CDR2 FYNNEI. CDR3 size: 14 residues. Full variable domain (missing parts from reference TRBV2 and TRBJ2-5): EPEVTQTPSHQVTQMGQEVILRCVPISNHLYFYWYRQILGQKVEFLVSFYNNEISEKSEIFDDQFSVERPDGSNFTLKIRSTKLEDSAMYFCASSVDRGQETQYFGPGTRLLVL.

This clonotype was seen a few times. The V gene is TRBV7-3, the J gene TRBJ1-1; 9 bases agree with TRBD1. Per the germline V gene, CDR1 is SGHTA and CDR2 is FQGTGA. This CDR3 is 15 amino acids long. The junction had 8 bases not matched to a gene; V was cut back by 2 bases and J by 7 bases. The CDR3 protein is CASSLGTGKFGEAFF. The CDR3, as DNA: TGTGCCAGCAGCTTAGGGACAGGGAAATTTGGTGAAGCTTTCTTT. The whole variable domain, filled in from reference TRBV7-3 and TRBJ1-1, reads GAGVSQTPSNKVTEKGKYVELRCDPISGHTALYWYRQSLGQGPEFLIYFQGTGAADDSGLPNDRFFAVRPEGSVSTLKIQRTERGDSAVYLCASSLGTGKFGEAFFGQGTRLTVV.

This clonotype was detected only once. The chain combines TRBV19 with TRBJ2-7; D possibly corresponds to TRBD1 (6 bases). This CDR3 spans 13 amino acids. CDR1 is LNHDA, CDR2 SQIVND, per germline (reference sequence). V lost 3 bases to trimming and J lost 6 bases, with 12 bases between them. CDR3 bases: TGTGCCAGTAGTATCGTGGCAGGGGTCGAGCAGTACTTC. Translation: CASSIVAGVEQYF.

The rearrangement joins TRBV10-3 to TRBJ2-7; TRBD2 is a possible D gene (6 bases). With 0 bases removed from V and 2 bases from J, the gap between germline ends came to 11 bases. The germline gives CDR1 ENHRY, CDR2 SYGVKD. The CDR3 loop spans 15 amino acids. The CDR3 here is CAISESGGSTYEQYF. CDR3 in DNA: TGTGCCATCAGTGAGTCGGGGGGATCGACCTACGAGCAGTACTTC.

J is TRBJ2-2 and V is TRBV24-1; D gene uncertain. Deletions cut 4 bases from V and 5 bases from J, with 13 bases between. CDR3 length: 15 amino acids. Germline lookup yields CDR1 KGHDR and CDR2 SFDVKD. The CDR3 DNA is TGTGCCACCAGTGACTTGTCTCGTGGGACCGGGGAGCTGTTTTTT. Translating gives CATSDLSRGTGELFF.

The chain joins TRBV6-1 to TRBJ1-5; D not resolved. The CDR3 has 13 amino acids. Trimming left V 5 bases short and J 4 bases short, with 9 bases between. CDR1 and CDR2 from the germline V gene are MNHNS and SASEGT. Here the CDR3 DNA reads TGTGCCAGCAGTCGGGTGACTAATCAGCCCCAGCATTTT. Translation gives CASSRVTNQPQHF.

This clonotype was observed at least ten times. This sequence joins TRBV5-1 and TRBJ2-7, with a tentative D call TRBD2 (6 bases). V was shortened by 5 bases and J by 3 bases, with 18 bases between the two germline ends. CDR3 length equals 15 residues. The germline V gene encodes CDR1 SGHRS and CDR2 YFSETQ. This CDR3 reads CASSVDGSLFYEQYF. DNA for the CDR3: TGCGCCAGCAGTGTAGACGGGAGCCTATTCTACGAGCAGTACTTC.

On this clonotype: One end of the junction is discordant with germline, which a read error may explain. V gene TRBV9 combines with J gene TRBJ2-1; no clear D gene. Germline values: CDR1 SGDLS, CDR2 YYNGEE. The length of the CDR3 is 14 residues. The CDR3 sequence is CASGVADGNNEQFF. The DNA of the CDR3 is TGTGCCAGCGGCGTAGCAGACGGCAACAATGAGCAGTTCTTC.

This clonotype was seen more than once but under ten times. The chain is built from TRBV6-2 or TRBV6-3 and TRBJ2-1; no clear D. Germline CDR1 is MNHEY and CDR2 is SVGEGT. The CDR3 totals 14 residues. V lost 2 bases and J 1 base, leaving 6 bases between the germline ends. The CDR3 coding sequence is TGTGCCAGCAGTTACATTGGGTCCTACAATGAGCAGTTCTTC. This sequence encodes CASSYIGSYNEQFF.

Details on this clonotype: Given a much more abundant clone one base away, this may be a read error. This chain joins TRBV5-4 and TRBJ2-3; D gene unclear. This CDR3 region has 10 residues. Germline lookup yields CDR1 SGHNT and CDR2 YYREEE (reference sequence). The CDR3 region has the DNA TGTAGATTAGGCTCGGGTACGCAGTATTTT. This encodes CRLGSGTQYF.

This chain joins TRBV11-2 and TRBJ2-7; 8 nucleotides line up with TRBD2. V was clipped by 4 bases and J by 1 base; unmatched bases: 3. The germline V gene encodes CDR1 SGHAT and CDR2 FQNNGV. The CDR3 has 14 amino acids. The CDR3 loop is CASSYSGASYEQYF. The DNA for the CDR3 is TGTGCCAGCAGCTATAGCGGGGCTTCCTACGAGCAGTACTTC. Drawing the rest from reference TRBV11-2 and TRBJ2-7, the complete variable domain is EAGVAQSPRYKIIEKRQSVAFWCNPISGHATLYWYQQILGQGPKLLIQFQNNGVVDDSQLPKDRFSAERLKGVDSTLKIQPAKLEDSAVYLCASSYSGASYEQYFGPGTRLTVT.

A single count supports this clonotype. The chain has TRBV7-2 and TRBJ2-5; no firm D call. Germline V lookup: CDR1 SGHTA, CDR2 FQGNSA. V gave up 6 bases and J gave up 9 bases, with 11 bases separating them. The CDR3 sequence is 11 residues long. The CDR3 spells CASSHDGPQYF. The CDR3 DNA reads TGTGCCAGCAGTCACGACGGTCCCCAGTACTTC.

The chain combines TRBV12-3 or TRBV12-4 with TRBJ1-2, with 9 bases fitting TRBD1. The CDR3 sequence is 15 residues long. V dropped 1 base and J dropped 4; count of bases not matched to a gene: 4. The CDR3 region has the DNA TGTGCCAGCAGTTTAGAACAGGGGGCTGGCTATGGCTACACCTTC. Its protein is CASSLEQGAGYGYTF.